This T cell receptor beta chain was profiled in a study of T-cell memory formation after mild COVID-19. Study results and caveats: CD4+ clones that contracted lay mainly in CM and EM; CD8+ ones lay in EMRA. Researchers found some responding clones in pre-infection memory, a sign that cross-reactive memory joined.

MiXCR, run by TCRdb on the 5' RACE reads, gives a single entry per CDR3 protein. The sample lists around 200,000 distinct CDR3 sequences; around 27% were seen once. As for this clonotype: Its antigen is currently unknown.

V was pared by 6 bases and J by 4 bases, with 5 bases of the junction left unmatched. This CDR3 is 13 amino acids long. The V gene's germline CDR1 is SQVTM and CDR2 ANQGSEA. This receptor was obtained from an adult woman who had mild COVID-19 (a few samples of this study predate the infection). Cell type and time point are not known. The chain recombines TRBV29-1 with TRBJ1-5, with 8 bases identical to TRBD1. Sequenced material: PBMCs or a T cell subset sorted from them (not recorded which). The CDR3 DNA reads TGCAGCGTCGGACAGGGAGGAAATCAGCCCCAGCATTTT. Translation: CSVGQGGNQPQHF.